A single sample gave rise to the 14 T cell receptor beta chains below, sequenced in a study of blood T cell repertoires in COVID-19. Measured with immunoSEQ multiplex PCR; TCRdb has only the in-frame clones, and not every one. Of 200,000 to 300,000 clones in the sample, 87% were seen once. Sequencing input: peripheral blood. The receptors were sampled from a man aged 55 to 69 who had recovered from COVID-19.

This clone was seen only a few times. This chain connects TRBV6-6 to TRBJ1-2; D is unclear. V lost 7 bases, J lost 0 bases, and 15 bases lay in between. Germline values: CDR1 MNHNY, CDR2 SVGAGI (reference sequence). This CDR3 region has 15 residues. CDR3 DNA sequence: TGTGCCAGCACCCCCCGACGGGAAGCTAACTATGGCTACACCTTC. It specifies CASTPRREANYGYTF.

This rearrangement joins TRBV10-3 to TRBJ1-2; no clear D gene. Germline CDR1 ENHRY, CDR2 SYGVKD. The CDR3 sequence is 11 residues long. Between the trimmed V and J ends, which lost 0 bases and 8 bases, there was a span of 4 bases. CDR3 in DNA: TGTGCCATCAGTGAGTCTAGCGGCTACACCTTC. Its protein product is CAISESSGYTF.

Notes on this clone: At one of its ends the junction is not consistent with the germline gene, which may arise from a read error. The sample carries other DNA sequences with the same CDR3. The chain couples TRBV19 to TRBJ1-1; maybe TRBD1 (6 bases). CDR1 is LNHDA and CDR2 is SQIVND in the germline V gene (reference sequence). The CDR3 loop spans 14 amino acids. CDR3 nucleotides: TGCGCCAGCCGTCGTTTAACAGGGTCCACTGAAGCTTTCTTT. This codes for CASRRLTGSTEAFF.

This rearrangement joins TRBV3-1 (or the pseudogene TRBV3-2) to TRBJ2-5; 13 bases map to TRBD2. V lost 0 bases and J lost 2; bases outside the gene matches: 3. The CDR3 loop spans 17 amino acids. Germline V lookup: CDR1 LGHDT, CDR2 YNNKEL (reference sequence). The chain's CDR3 is CASSQDGLAGDQETQYF. DNA for the CDR3: TGTGCCAGCAGCCAAGATGGACTAGCGGGGGATCAAGAGACCCAGTACTTC.

This clone has a single count. The V and J genes are TRBV27 and TRBJ1-6, with 7 bases aligning to TRBD1. After removal of 4 bases from V and 6 bases from J, the junction contained 3 bases not matched to a gene. Germline CDR1 reads MNHEY; CDR2 reads SMNVEV (reference sequence). CDR3 length equals 14 residues. CDR3 sequence reads: CASSSDRTNSPLHF. CDR3 in DNA: TGTGCCAGCAGTTCGGACAGGACTAATTCACCCCTCCACTTT.

V and J are TRBV5-1 and TRBJ1-1, with D tentatively TRBD1 (6 bases). Germline loops: CDR1 SGHRS, CDR2 YFSETQ. The CDR3 covers 12 residues. V lost 3 bases and J 11 bases, leaving 14 bases between the germline ends. CDR3 nucleotides: TGCGCCAGCAGCTCCACAGGGCCCCACGCTTTCTTT. Protein sequence: CASSSTGPHAFF.

V gene TRBV25-1 combines with J gene TRBJ1-4; D is undetermined. This CDR3 is 16 amino acids long. Trimming removed 3 bases from V and 7 bases from J, with 18 bases in between. The germline CDR1 and CDR2 sequences are MGHDK and SYGVNS. The DNA of the CDR3 is TGTGCCAGCAGTGAGCTCGGAGAAATTCGGGGTGAAAAACTGTTTTTT. It specifies CASSELGEIRGEKLFF.

The chain recombines TRBV6-5 with TRBJ2-1, with D possibly matching TRBD1 (7 bases). V was shortened by 10 bases and J by 3 bases, with 16 bases between the two germline ends. Germline CDR1 and CDR2: MNHEY and SVGAGI. The CDR3 loop spans 14 amino acids. The CDR3 region is CATAEGAYYNEQFF. CDR3 sequence (DNA): TGTGCCACGGCGGAGGGGGCCTACTACAATGAGCAGTTCTTC.

J is TRBJ2-7 and V is TRBV7-9, with 7 bases fitting TRBD1. There are 14 residues in the CDR3. With V trimmed by 2 bases and J by 6 bases, 7 bases remained unmatched. Germline assignment: CDR1 SEHNR and CDR2 FQNEAQ (reference sequence). In DNA, the CDR3 is TGTGCCAGCAGCTTAAAGGGGACAGTAAGCGAGCAGTACTTC. Encoded protein: CASSLKGTVSEQYF.

This clone was counted a single time. The chain recombines TRBV3-1 (or the pseudogene TRBV3-2) with TRBJ1-1; D is unresolved. V was clipped by 1 base and J by 0 bases, with 15 bases between them. Germline V lookup: CDR1 LGHDT, CDR2 YNNKEL (reference sequence). CDR3 length: 17 residues. The CDR3 region is CASSQVARNSMNTEAFF. CDR3 bases: TGTGCCAGCAGCCAAGTTGCGAGGAATTCAATGAACACTGAAGCTTTCTTT.

This chain connects TRBV19 to TRBJ2-2, with 9 bases aligning to TRBD1. V was pared by 9 bases and J by 3 bases, with 8 bases of the junction left unmatched. This CDR3 comprises 15 residues. Germline lookup yields CDR1 LNHDA and CDR2 SQIVND (reference sequence). CDR3 in amino acids: CASRGQGRDTGELFF. The CDR3 region has the DNA TGTGCCAGCCGCGGACAGGGGAGGGACACCGGGGAGCTGTTTTTT.

The chain couples TRBV27 to TRBJ1-4, with 8 bases matching TRBD1. The CDR3 spans 18 residues. J lost 3 bases, V lost 0 bases, and 9 bases had no gene match. Per the germline V gene, CDR1 is MNHEY and CDR2 is SMNVEV (reference sequence). CDR3 DNA sequence: TGTGCCAGCAGTTTATCGTTGGGCAGGGGGCCCCCTAATGAAAAACTGTTTTTT. This translates into CASSLSLGRGPPNEKLFF.

The V call is TRBV3-1 (or the pseudogene TRBV3-2), the J call TRBJ1-4; D is perhaps TRBD1 (6 bases). From germline, CDR1 is LGHDT and CDR2 YNNKEL (reference sequence). This CDR3 comprises 17 residues. V lost 1 base and J 3 bases, leaving 15 bases between the germline ends. CDR3 sequence: CASSQVPWTDSNEKLFF. The CDR3 DNA sequence: TGTGCCAGCAGCCAAGTCCCCTGGACAGATTCTAATGAAAAACTGTTTTTT.

The CDR3 region has the DNA TGCAGCGTTGGCGAGGCGAAGGGCTACACCTTC. The encoded protein is CSVGEAKGYTF. The chain carries TRBV29-1 and TRBJ1-2, with no clear D. The CDR3 consists of 11 residues. V lost 4 bases, J lost 8 bases, and 11 bases lay in between. CDR1 and CDR2 (germline): SQVTM, ANQGSEA.